This T cell receptor (beta chain) was captured in a study of CD8+CD57+ T cells in acquired aplastic anemia. Whole-study results and caveats: Found in both controls and patients were almost 30 CD8+ CDR3 sequences.

Profiling that covered TCR beta VDJ and CDR3 relied on genomic DNA as its template. TCRdb fed the reads into MiXCR, producing one record per CDR3 protein. The sample records some 180,000 distinct CDR3 sequences, roughly 65% being singletons. Germline V gene lookup returns CDR1 MRHNA and CDR2 SNTAGT. The germline V and J ends were trimmed by 4 bases and 6 bases, with 12 bases remaining between them. This CDR3 is 14 amino acids long. This clonotype was seen many times. No antigen is known for it. Patients picked for sequencing had shown CD8+CD57+ cell expansion detected by flow cytometry. The clonotype was recovered from a human donor with aplastic anemia. The chain is built from TRBV6-4 and TRBJ2-2; maybe TRBD1 (6 bases). Sample: sorted CD4+, CD8+, or CD8+CD57+ T cells (not recorded which) from PBMCs. CDR3 DNA: TGTGCCAGCAGTGGGGCAGGGGAAGCCGGGGAGCTGTTTTTT. Translating gives CASSGAGEAGELFF.